The rows below give T cell receptor beta chains drawn from one sample of a study of tissue T cells after allogeneic stem cell transplantation. TCRdb keeps only in-frame clones here, not all; method: immunoSEQ multiplex PCR. This sample has some 43,000 clones, with roughly 92% found just once. Here the sequenced sample was blood, taken before transplantation. These receptors all stem from a woman between 35 and 75 years old who later had graft-versus-host disease after an allogeneic stem cell transplant. The CDR3 runs from the conserved cysteine through the conserved F or W. The order of the fields is V gene, J gene, D gene, CDR3 length, clone size, CDR3 DNA, CDR3 protein. D genes are given only for firm matches. Clone size is not always given. Where it is, it says once, few, many or a class for expanded clones.

v_call: TRBV27
j_call: TRBJ2-7
d_call: .
cdr3_length: 13
clone_size: .
cdr3_nt: TGTGCCAGCAGTTTACTGAACTCCTACGAGCAGTACTTC
cdr3_aa: CASSLLNSYEQYF

v_call: TRBV10-3
j_call: TRBJ1-1
d_call: TRBD1
cdr3_length: 14
clone_size: .
cdr3_nt: TGTGCCATCAGTTCACAGGGGGAGGCCACTGAAGCTTTCTTT
cdr3_aa: CAISSQGEATEAFF

v_call: TRBV7-3
j_call: TRBJ2-3
d_call: TRBD2
cdr3_length: 14
clone_size: .
cdr3_nt: TGTGCCAGCAGCTCAGCGGGGTTGGTAGATACGCAGTATTTT
cdr3_aa: CASSSAGLVDTQYF

v_call: TRBV28
j_call: TRBJ1-5
d_call: .
cdr3_length: 12
clone_size: .
cdr3_nt: TGTGCCAGCAGTTTAGGGGGGCAGCCCCAGCATTTT
cdr3_aa: CASSLGGQPQHF

v_call: TRBV21-1
j_call: TRBJ1-3
d_call: .
cdr3_length: 15
clone_size: .
cdr3_nt: TGTGCCAGCAGCAGATGGACAGTCACTGGAAACACCATATATTTT
cdr3_aa: CASSRWTVTGNTIYF

v_call: TRBV29-1
j_call: TRBJ2-1
d_call: .
cdr3_length: 14
clone_size: .
cdr3_nt: TGCAGCGCCCCTGCGGGGACGAGTTTCAATGAGCAGTTCTTC
cdr3_aa: CSAPAGTSFNEQFF

v_call: TRBV19
j_call: TRBJ1-5
d_call: .
cdr3_length: 14
clone_size: .
cdr3_nt: TGTGCCAGTACCCCGTCAGCCGGGGGGAAGTCCCAGCATTTT
cdr3_aa: CASTPSAGGKSQHF

v_call: TRBV5-1
j_call: TRBJ2-7
d_call: .
cdr3_length: 13
clone_size: .
cdr3_nt: TGCGCCAGCAGCTTGGTTCGGGTCGTCGAGCAGTACTTC
cdr3_aa: CASSLVRVVEQYF

v_call: TRBV14
j_call: TRBJ1-1
d_call: .
cdr3_length: 16
clone_size: .
cdr3_nt: TGTGCCAGCAGCCAAGATGGGAGAGGGATGAACACTGAAGCTTTCTTT
cdr3_aa: CASSQDGRGMNTEAFF

v_call: TRBV11-1
j_call: TRBJ2-2
d_call: .
cdr3_length: 14
clone_size: .
cdr3_nt: TGTGCCAGCAGCTTGGGAGAGTCGAGCGGGGAGCTGTTTTTT
cdr3_aa: CASSLGESSGELFF

v_call: TRBV6-6
j_call: TRBJ1-5
d_call: .
cdr3_length: 13
clone_size: .
cdr3_nt: TGTGCCAGCCGGGACAAAGACTATCAGCCCCAGCATTTT
cdr3_aa: CASRDKDYQPQHF

v_call: TRBV4-1
j_call: TRBJ2-7
d_call: .
cdr3_length: 17
clone_size: .
cdr3_nt: TGCGCCAGCAGCCAAGATCTTCGTACCACCTACTCCTACGAGCAGTACTTC
cdr3_aa: CASSQDLRTTYSYEQYF

v_call: TRBV5-5
j_call: TRBJ2-2
d_call: TRBD2
cdr3_length: 16
clone_size: .
cdr3_nt: TGTGCCAGCAGCTTGTATACTAGCGGAGACACCGGGGAGCTGTTTTTT
cdr3_aa: CASSLYTSGDTGELFF

v_call: TRBV20-1
j_call: TRBJ1-6
d_call: .
cdr3_length: 16
clone_size: .
cdr3_nt: TGCAGTGCTAGTCTTTCTTTTGTCTCGTGGAATTCACCCCTCCACTTT
cdr3_aa: CSASLSFVSWNSPLHF

v_call: TRBV11-2
j_call: TRBJ2-3
d_call: TRBD2
cdr3_length: 15
clone_size: .
cdr3_nt: TGTGCCAGCAGCTTTCGGGGGGGGGTCACAGATACGCAGTATTTT
cdr3_aa: CASSFRGGVTDTQYF

v_call: TRBV13
j_call: TRBJ1-2
d_call: .
cdr3_length: 16
clone_size: few
cdr3_nt: TGTGCCAGCAGCTCACCAGGGTTGGGGGGTAACTATGGCTACACCTTC
cdr3_aa: CASSSPGLGGNYGYTF

v_call: TRBV29-1
j_call: TRBJ2-7
d_call: .
cdr3_length: 13
clone_size: .
cdr3_nt: TGCAGCGTTGAGAGGCCAGGGAGCTACGAGCAGTACTTC
cdr3_aa: CSVERPGSYEQYF

v_call: TRBV6-2/TRBV6-3
j_call: TRBJ2-7
d_call: .
cdr3_length: 14
clone_size: .
cdr3_nt: TGTGCCAGCAGTTCCTACAGGGAGGGATACGAGCAGTACTTC
cdr3_aa: CASSSYREGYEQYF

v_call: TRBV28
j_call: TRBJ1-6
d_call: .
cdr3_length: 15
clone_size: .
cdr3_nt: TGTGCCAGCAGATACCCGGGGGGGAATAATTCACCCCTCCACTTT
cdr3_aa: CASRYPGGNNSPLHF

v_call: TRBV12-3/TRBV12-4
j_call: TRBJ2-7
d_call: .
cdr3_length: 12
clone_size: .
cdr3_nt: TGTGCCAGCAGTTTATCACTGGATGAGCAGTACTTC
cdr3_aa: CASSLSLDEQYF

v_call: TRBV11-2
j_call: TRBJ1-6
d_call: .
cdr3_length: 14
clone_size: .
cdr3_nt: TGTGCCAGCAGTTCGATCGTTAGGAATTCACCCCTCCACTTT
cdr3_aa: CASSSIVRNSPLHF

v_call: TRBV5-5
j_call: TRBJ1-2
d_call: .
cdr3_length: 12
clone_size: .
cdr3_nt: TGTGCCAGCAGCACCCCAGGCTATGGCTACACCTTC
cdr3_aa: CASSTPGYGYTF

v_call: TRBV29-1
j_call: TRBJ1-3
d_call: TRBD1
cdr3_length: 16
clone_size: .
cdr3_nt: TGCAGCGCAGCCCGAACTCTACAGGGGCCCTGGAAAACCATATATTTT
cdr3_aa: CSAARTLQGPWKTIYF

v_call: TRBV15
j_call: TRBJ2-2
d_call: .
cdr3_length: 15
clone_size: .
cdr3_nt: TGTGCCACCAGCCCTGGAGGGTGGGGCACCGGGGAGCTGTTTTTT
cdr3_aa: CATSPGGWGTGELFF

v_call: TRBV3-1/TRBV3-2
j_call: TRBJ1-2
d_call: .
cdr3_length: 20
clone_size: once
cdr3_nt: TGTGCCAGCAGCCAATGGACGGGGACAATGGTTTCCGTGGCTAACTATGGCTACACCTTC
cdr3_aa: CASSQWTGTMVSVANYGYTF

v_call: TRBV6-5
j_call: TRBJ1-5
d_call: .
cdr3_length: 13
clone_size: .
cdr3_nt: TGTGCCAGCAGGGGACGGAGCAATCAGCCCCAGCATTTT
cdr3_aa: CASRGRSNQPQHF

v_call: TRBV9
j_call: TRBJ2-3
d_call: .
cdr3_length: 14
clone_size: .
cdr3_nt: TGTGCCAGCAGCGTAGCTAGTAACACAGATACGCAGTATTTT
cdr3_aa: CASSVASNTDTQYF

v_call: TRBV4-2
j_call: TRBJ2-7
d_call: .
cdr3_length: 14
clone_size: .
cdr3_nt: TGTGCCAGCAGCCAAGATCGGGAAATCTACGAGCAGTACTTC
cdr3_aa: CASSQDREIYEQYF

v_call: TRBV28
j_call: TRBJ2-3
d_call: TRBD2
cdr3_length: 17
clone_size: .
cdr3_nt: TGTGCCAGCAGTTTATTCCCCTCTAGCGGGAGCACAAATACGCAGTATTTT
cdr3_aa: CASSLFPSSGSTNTQYF